These 20 T cell receptor beta chains came from one sample sequenced in a study of post-analysis software for immune sequencing data. General observations from the study: Included in a set of five TRBV segments more frequent in patients than controls were TRBV5-6, TRBV5-1 and TRBV20-1.

TCR beta cDNA libraries included unique molecular identifiers. Via MiXCR, TCRdb re-called the PCR reads, giving one row per CDR3 protein. The repertoire holds about 560,000 distinct CDR3 sequences, roughly 46% seen once, with about 1.5% in the top ten. The antigens these receptors bind are not known. The sequencing sample was made of blood. These receptor sequences come from a girl between 10 and 17 years old with multiple sclerosis.

This clonotype was detected only a few times. The chain couples TRBV20-1 to TRBJ1-2, with 8 positions matching TRBD1. The CDR3 consists of 14 residues. Germline trimming cut 6 bases from V and 4 bases from J; bases unmatched to any gene: 10. The germline V gene has CDR1 DFQATT and CDR2 SNEGSKA (reference sequence). Here the CDR3 DNA reads TGCAGTGCGCCAGGTCAGGGGGCGGTCTATGGCTACACCTTC. This sequence encodes CSAPGQGAVYGYTF.

Remarks on this clonotype: A much larger clone is a single base away; this may be a read error. The chain links TRBV4-1 to TRBJ2-3; D may be TRBD2 (5 bases). V shed 0 bases and J shed 4 bases, with 17 bases lying between them. CDR1 is MGHRA and CDR2 is YSYEKL in the germline V gene. This CDR3 comprises 17 residues. The CDR3 loop reads CASSQEFPAEYADTQYF. The DNA of the CDR3 is TGCGCCAGCAGCCAAGAGTTCCCAGCGGAATACGCAGATACGCAGTATTTT.

This clonotype was recorded many times. The CDR3 here is CASSFGQGYGYTF. The CDR3 DNA sequence: TGTGCCAGCAGCTTCGGACAGGGCTATGGCTACACCTTC. The V and J genes are TRBV6-5 and TRBJ1-2, with 8 bases fitting TRBD1. The CDR3 has 13 residues. Unmatched junction bases numbered 4, after V lost 6 bases and J lost 4 bases. The germline CDR1 and CDR2 sequences are MNHEY and SVGAGI.

The V call is TRBV29-1, the J call TRBJ2-6; D unresolved. There are 13 residues in the CDR3. V lost 4 bases and J lost 4, with 8 bases in between. Germline loops: CDR1 SQVTM, CDR2 ANQGSEA. The CDR3 DNA reads TGCAGCGTTGCTGAGCCCGGGGCCAACGTCCTGACTTTC. Amino acids: CSVAEPGANVLTF. Full variable domain (rest looked up from reference TRBV29-1 and TRBJ2-6): SAVISQKPSRDICQRGTSLTIQCQVDSQVTMMFWYRQQPGQSLTLIATANQGSEATYESGFVIDKFPISRPNLTFSTLTVSNMSPEDSSIYLCSVAEPGANVLTFGAGSRLTVL.

V and J are TRBV4-1 and TRBJ2-1; unclear D gene. The CDR3 consists of 14 residues. Germline lookup yields CDR1 MGHRA and CDR2 YSYEKL. Trimming cost V 0 bases and J 5 bases, with 8 bases left between them. CDR3 sequence: CASSQEVTNNEQFF. The DNA of the CDR3 is TGCGCCAGCAGCCAAGAGGTTACCAACAATGAGCAGTTCTTC.

This chain uses TRBV3-1 with TRBJ2-5; D call uncertain. Germline values: CDR1 LGHDT, CDR2 YNNKEL (reference sequence). The CDR3 sequence is 13 residues long. V was trimmed by 4 bases and J by 11 bases, leaving 17 bases between them. The CDR3 nucleotides read TGTGCCAGCAGCCTCCCCCCAGAACATGAGCAGTACTTC. Protein: CASSLPPEHEQYF.

The chain has TRBV5-5 and TRBJ2-5; possibly TRBD1 for D (5 bases). The germline V gene encodes CDR1 SGHKS and CDR2 YYEKEE (reference sequence). CDR3 length equals 13 residues. The germline V and J ends were trimmed by 3 bases and 3 bases, with 9 bases remaining between them. The CDR3: CASSSPGKETQYF. Written as DNA, the CDR3 is TGTGCCAGCAGCTCCCCAGGGAAAGAGACCCAGTACTTC.

The genes are TRBV20-1 and TRBJ2-7, with D perhaps matching TRBD2 (5 bases). In germline, CDR1 is DFQATT, CDR2 SNEGSKA (reference sequence). The CDR3 totals 12 residues. Trimming left V 5 bases short and J 2 bases short, with 10 bases between. The CDR3 DNA reads as TGCAGTGCTCTTCGGGATGCCTACGAGCAGTACTTC. This gives the protein CSALRDAYEQYF.

This clonotype has a handful of counts. The genes are TRBV10-3 and TRBJ2-1; 13 bases match TRBD2. The germline CDR1 and CDR2 sequences are ENHRY and SYGVKD. J gave up 6 bases and V 9 bases, and 5 bases lay outside the gene matches. The CDR3 loop spans 14 amino acids. CDR3 sequence reads: CAILAGGPGNEQFF. In DNA form, the CDR3 reads TGTGCCATACTAGCGGGGGGGCCAGGCAATGAGCAGTTCTTC.

This clonotype was detected only a few times. The chain has TRBV24-1 and TRBJ2-5; D ambiguous. Looked up from germline, CDR1 is KGHDR and CDR2 is SFDVKD. V was pared by 1 base and J by 4 bases, with 3 bases between. The CDR3 runs 12 residues. The CDR3 sequence is CATSDLRETQYF. The CDR3 nucleotides read TGTGCCACCAGTGATTTAAGAGAGACCCAGTACTTC.

The gene calls are TRBV6-5 and TRBJ1-2, with D perhaps matching TRBD1 (6 bases). The germline gives CDR1 MNHEY, CDR2 SVGAGI. The length of the CDR3 is 14 residues. Trimming left V 7 bases short and J 2 bases short, with 14 bases between. CDR3: CASTKGTKNYGYTF. CDR3 bases: TGTGCCAGCACCAAAGGGACAAAAAACTATGGCTACACCTTC.

The CDR3: CASSLGEGNTEAFF. CDR3 bases: TGTGCCAGCAGCTTAGGTGAAGGGAACACTGAAGCTTTCTTT. The V call is TRBV7-2, the J call TRBJ1-1, with unresolved D. V lost 1 base to trimming and J lost 1 base, with 7 bases between them. The CDR3 runs 14 residues. Looked up from germline, CDR1 is SGHTA and CDR2 is FQGNSA. The full variable domain, in which reference TRBV7-2 and TRBJ1-1 provide the parts outside the CDR3, is GAGVSQSPSNKVTEKGKDVELRCDPISGHTALYWYRQSLGQGLEFLIYFQGNSAPDKSGLPSDRFSAERTGGSVSTLTIQRTQQEDSAVYLCASSLGEGNTEAFFGQGTRLTVV.

The J gene is TRBJ2-7, the V gene TRBV20-1; D remains unclear. Germline V CDR1 and CDR2: DFQATT, SNEGSKA (reference sequence). With 4 bases removed from V and 0 bases from J, the gap between germline ends came to 10 bases. The CDR3 spans 13 residues. The CDR3 spells CSAKPPFSYEQYF. CDR3 nucleotide sequence: TGCAGTGCTAAACCACCTTTCTCCTACGAGCAGTACTTC.

The rearrangement joins TRBV7-2 to TRBJ2-7, with D perhaps TRBD2 (6 bases). V gave up 2 bases and J gave up 2 bases, with 16 bases separating them. Germline CDR1 and CDR2: SGHTA and FQGNSA. The CDR3 runs to 16 residues. The CDR3 coding sequence is TGTGCCAGCAGCTTAAGGGGATCGGGGGAAGCCTACGAGCAGTACTTC. Amino acid sequence: CASSLRGSGEAYEQYF.

The rearrangement uses TRBV7-2 and TRBJ2-7, with no clear D. Deletions cut 4 bases from V and 7 bases from J, with 8 bases between. CDR1 is SGHTA and CDR2 is FQGNSA in the germline V gene. The CDR3 contains 11 residues. The DNA of the CDR3 is TGTGCCAGCAGCTCCGACTCGGAGCAGTACTTC. Translation: CASSSDSEQYF.

J is TRBJ2-1 and V is TRBV10-3; tentative D call: TRBD2 (5 bases). This CDR3 has 14 amino acids. V dropped 0 bases and J dropped 8 bases, with 11 bases sitting between them. Looked up from germline, CDR1 is ENHRY and CDR2 is SYGVKD. CDR3 protein: CAISESLASDEQFF. The CDR3, as DNA: TGTGCCATCAGTGAGTCCTTAGCGTCCGATGAGCAGTTCTTC.

This clonotype has a handful of counts. This rearrangement joins TRBV24-1 to TRBJ2-7, with D perhaps given as TRBD1 or TRBD2 (5 bases each). This CDR3 region has 15 residues. The V and J ends lost 2 bases and 4 bases respectively, with 14 bases between them. In germline, CDR1 is KGHDR, CDR2 SFDVKD. The CDR3 loop reads CATSDSQGPPYEQYF. CDR3 in DNA: TGTGCCACCAGTGATTCCCAGGGACCGCCTTACGAGCAGTACTTC.

The chain carries TRBV7-9 and TRBJ2-3; 8 bases line up with TRBD1. This CDR3 has 19 amino acids. Germline V gene data show CDR1 as SEHNR and CDR2 as FQNEAQ (reference sequence). Unmatched junction bases numbered 22, after V lost 7 bases and J lost 4 bases. The DNA of the CDR3 is TGTGCCAGCACCCGATATCTCGGCCAGGGGGCGCCATTCGCAGATACGCAGTATTTT. Amino acids: CASTRYLGQGAPFADTQYF.

This clonotype was seen only once. The rearrangement joins TRBV7-8 to TRBJ2-5; weak D call: TRBD2 (6 bases). With 2 bases removed from V and 5 bases from J, the gap between germline ends came to 18 bases. Germline lookup yields CDR1 SGHVS and CDR2 FQNEAQ. The CDR3 is 16 amino acids. In nucleotides, the CDR3 is TGTGCCAGCAGCTTAAATCGGCGGGACGCCGGGGAGACCCAGTACTTC. Translating it yields CASSLNRRDAGETQYF.

The rearrangement links TRBV7-7 to TRBJ2-1, with TRBD1 identical over 7 bases. The length of the CDR3 is 16 residues. The ends lost 5 bases at V and 5 bases at J; junction bases unmatched: 12. Looked up from germline, CDR1 is SSHAT and CDR2 is FNYEAQ (reference sequence). The CDR3 region is CASSPNRGGINNEQFF. The CDR3 coding sequence is TGTGCCAGCAGCCCGAACAGGGGTGGGATTAACAATGAGCAGTTCTTC.